Presented here are 18 T cell receptor beta chains from one specimen sequenced in a study of T-cell reconstitution after alpha-beta-depleted transplantation in children. Preparation of the TCRbeta library involved a method that used unique molecular identifiers. TCRdb re-called the PCR reads with MiXCR, one entry per CDR3 protein. The repertoire holds 480,000 or so distinct CDR3 sequences, with roughly a tenth as singletons. Here the sequenced sample was PBMCs, taken before TCRalphabeta/CD19-depleted stem cell transplant. Source of these receptors: a child aged 2 to 10 with inherited bone marrow failure, due to receive a stem cell transplant.

For this clonotype: A much larger clonotype is one base distant, so this may be a read error. The V call is TRBV4-3, the J call TRBJ2-1, with 7 nucleotides matching TRBD1. The germline V gene has CDR1 LGHNA and CDR2 YSLEER. Trimming removed 3 bases from V and 3 bases from J; junction bases left unmatched: 11. CDR3 size: 17 residues. The CDR3 protein is CASSQNLPGTVYNEQFF. In DNA form, the CDR3 reads TGCGCCAGCAGCCAGAACCTTCCCGGGACAGTCTACAATGAGCAGTTCTTC.

This clonotype was observed a few times. The V gene is TRBV20-1, the J gene TRBJ2-1; D uncertain. V was clipped by 6 bases and J by 0 bases, with 12 bases between them. The CDR3 has 14 residues. CDR1 DFQATT and CDR2 SNEGSKA come from the germline V gene (reference sequence). The DNA of the CDR3 is TGCAGTGCGACGCTTACGAGCTCCTACAATGAGCAGTTCTTC. Translating gives CSATLTSSYNEQFF.

There are many counts of this clonotype. The chain couples TRBV5-1 to TRBJ2-5; no clear D gene. CDR1 and CDR2 from the germline V gene are SGHRS and YFSETQ. The CDR3 is made up of 15 amino acids. V lost 0 bases and J lost 2, with 11 bases in between. The CDR3 spells CASSLESGVQETQYF. The CDR3 region has the DNA TGCGCCAGCAGCTTGGAAAGTGGCGTTCAAGAGACCCAGTACTTC.

This clonotype turned up a few times. The V and J genes are TRBV6-1 and TRBJ1-2; D is unresolved. The CDR3 totals 13 residues. The germline V gene has CDR1 MNHNS and CDR2 SASEGT. V was trimmed by 3 bases and J by 3 bases, leaving 8 bases between them. The CDR3 nucleotides read TGTGCCAGCAGTGATGGGCAGCACTATGGCTACACCTTC. This sequence encodes CASSDGQHYGYTF.

This chain connects TRBV6-5 to TRBJ2-2; a weak D match, TRBD1 (6 bases). The V end was cut by 2 bases, the J end by 0 bases, with 16 bases between. Per germline, CDR1 MNHEY and CDR2 SVGAGI. This CDR3 has 18 amino acids. The CDR3 DNA reads as TGTGCCAGCAGTTACCTTTACTCCGGGACAACGAACACCGGGGAGCTGTTTTTT. Encoded protein: CASSYLYSGTTNTGELFF.

At least ten counts were recorded for this clonotype. The V and J genes are TRBV27 and TRBJ2-1; the match to TRBD2 covers 12 bases. Germline loops: CDR1 MNHEY, CDR2 SMNVEV (reference sequence). Germline trimming cut 5 bases from V and 8 bases from J; bases unmatched to any gene: 7. The CDR3 covers 15 residues. The chain's CDR3 is CASSTRLAGGDEQFF. CDR3 nucleotide sequence: TGTGCCAGCAGTACCCGGCTAGCGGGAGGGGATGAGCAGTTCTTC.

This clonotype was counted only a few times. Written as DNA, the CDR3 is TGTGCCAGCAGCCGTCAGGCGGGAGGGCCCTATGAGCAGTTCTTC. Its translation: CASSRQAGGPYEQFF. V and J are TRBV7-9 and TRBJ2-1, with TRBD2 identical over 9 bases. V lost 5 bases to trimming and J lost 8 bases; unmatched junction nucleotides: 10. The CDR3 sequence is 15 residues long. From germline, CDR1 is SEHNR and CDR2 FQNEAQ (reference sequence).

This clonotype was detected only a few times. The chain couples TRBV27 to TRBJ1-2; 7 positions match TRBD1. V shed 0 bases and J 5 bases; nucleotides not matched to a gene: 12. The CDR3 has 17 amino acids. Germline-derived CDR1 and CDR2 are MNHEY and SMNVEV (reference sequence). CDR3 nucleotides: TGTGCCAGCAGTTTATCTATTGCGACAGGGCAATTATATGGCTACACCTTC. Translation: CASSLSIATGQLYGYTF.

This clonotype was recorded many times. The gene calls are TRBV9 and TRBJ2-7, with D perhaps TRBD2 (6 bases). The CDR3 runs 14 residues. Germline V gene lookup returns CDR1 SGDLS and CDR2 YYNGEE. Trimming removed 0 bases from V and 2 bases from J, with 9 bases in between. In DNA, the CDR3 is TGTGCCAGCAGCGTAGGGGAGGATCCCTACGAGCAGTACTTC. This translates into CASSVGEDPYEQYF.

This clonotype was seen many times. The DNA of the CDR3 is TGTGCCATCAGCCGGGACAGGGAACGCTACACCTTC. It encodes CAISRDRERYTF. This chain joins TRBV10-3 and TRBJ1-2, with 9 bases matching TRBD1. With 6 bases clipped from V and 9 bases from J, the junction kept 5 bases outside the gene matches. Germline-derived CDR1 and CDR2 are ENHRY and SYGVKD. The CDR3 totals 12 residues.

There are many counts of this clonotype. CDR3 region: CASSLGPGNNEQFF. The CDR3 DNA reads TGCGCCAGCAGCTTAGGACCCGGGAACAATGAGCAGTTCTTC. The chain couples TRBV5-1 to TRBJ2-1; the D gene is possibly TRBD2 (5 bases). This CDR3 spans 14 amino acids. V was shortened by 2 bases and J by 5 bases, with 11 bases between the two germline ends. The germline CDR1 and CDR2 sequences are SGHRS and YFSETQ.

This clonotype appeared many times. The chain couples TRBV14 to TRBJ2-5; TRBD2 agrees at 10 bases. V lost 4 bases, J lost 5 bases, and 7 bases stayed unmatched. CDR3 length: 15 residues. Germline V lookup: CDR1 SGHDN, CDR2 FVKESK. CDR3 sequence (DNA): TGTGCCAGCAGCCCATTAGAGACTAGCGGGGAGACCCAGTACTTC. It encodes CASSPLETSGETQYF.

The chain carries TRBV7-2 and TRBJ2-7; D unclear. Germline assignment: CDR1 SGHTA and CDR2 FQGNSA. The ends were cut back, 3 bases at V and 0 bases at J, with 9 bases in the middle. The CDR3 runs to 14 residues. CDR3 sequence reads: CASSLDRHSYEQYF. The CDR3 region has the DNA TGTGCCAGCAGCTTGGATCGGCACTCCTACGAGCAGTACTTC.

This clonotype was found many times. The junction departs from the called germline gene at one end, perhaps through a read error. The chain employs TRBV7-7 and TRBJ2-1; D gene ambiguous. Germline V gene sequence: CDR1 SSHAT, CDR2 FNYEAQ (reference sequence). CDR3 length: 14 residues. The CDR3 is CASSPDKSYNEQFF. Here the CDR3 DNA reads TGTGCTAGCAGCCCTGACAAGTCCTACAATGAGCAGTTCTTC.

This clonotype was detected many times. The chain is built from TRBV20-1 and TRBJ1-4, with D unclear. Trimming left V 6 bases short and J 0 bases short, with 11 bases between. The CDR3 runs 14 residues. Germline V gene sequence: CDR1 DFQATT, CDR2 SNEGSKA (reference sequence). This CDR3 is CSAHPASTNEKLFF. In DNA form, the CDR3 reads TGCAGTGCCCACCCGGCCTCAACTAATGAAAAACTGTTTTTT.

The chain uses TRBV11-1 and TRBJ1-2; D gene ambiguous. Germline assignment: CDR1 SGHAT and CDR2 FQDESV (reference sequence). The CDR3 loop spans 13 amino acids. V gave up 8 bases and J gave up 8 bases, with 18 bases separating them. CDR3 coding DNA: TGTGCCAGCCACTATCCGAGGGAGGGAGGCTACACCTTC. It yields the protein CASHYPREGGYTF.

This clonotype was seen many times. The V call is TRBV10-1, the J call TRBJ2-7; D tentatively reads TRBD1 or TRBD2 (5 bases each). The CDR3 runs to 15 residues. The germline V gene encodes CDR1 WNHNN and CDR2 SYGVQD (reference sequence). The V end lost 6 bases, the J end lost 1 base, and 16 bases lay between the germline ends. In DNA, the CDR3 is TGCGCCAGCAGCCCCTCTAGGGACGGTTCCTACGAGCAGTACTTC. Translation: CASSPSRDGSYEQYF.

This clonotype came up many times. The rearrangement links TRBV3-1 to TRBJ2-1; the match to TRBD1 covers 9 bases. CDR1 is LGHDT, CDR2 YNNKEL, per germline (reference sequence). CDR3 length: 15 residues. J gave up 3 bases and V 4 bases, and 4 bases lay outside the gene matches. CDR3 DNA: TGTGCCAGCAGCCGTACAGGGGGCTTCTACAATGAGCAGTTCTTC. Translating it yields CASSRTGGFYNEQFF.